The source of this TCR beta chain is a study of T cell repertoires in cytomegalovirus infection. Background on the study: Selected CMV epitopes included recently identified HLA-C-restricted ones as well as well-studied HLA-B-restricted ones. It can be stated that public TCR beta signatures indicated CMV infection as well as a matching HLA type. Whole-study findings and limits: Clonotype analysis showed dominance of the ex vivo response by HLA-C-restricted CMV-specific TCR beta clonotypes.

Germline V gene data show CDR1 as SGHRS and CDR2 as YFSETQ. The CDR3 extends over 15 amino acids. With 4 bases removed from V and 8 bases from J, the gap between germline ends came to 19 bases. Each CDR3 protein gets one entry after TCRdb re-called the reads with MiXCR. The table records about 830,000 distinct CDR3 sequences, less than 35% of them present only once. This clonotype has a handful of counts. What it recognizes is unknown. The sample here was cultured CD8+ T cells from PBMCs, taken from culture after CMV antigen stimulation. This rearrangement joins TRBV5-1 to TRBJ2-1, with no clear D. The clonotype was recovered from a human donor in good health (CMV status not recorded). Some clones in this sample may be carry-over from other donors' samples. The CDR3, as DNA: TGCGCCAGCAGCCCGAAATACACCTTGGGTGATGAGCAGTTCTTC. This codes for CASSPKYTLGDEQFF.